This T cell receptor (beta chain) was sequenced for a study of cytotoxic CD8 clonotypes in ibrutinib-treated CLL (dated by TCRdb to the early 2020s). Looking at the study overall: In this cohort, about 16 patients were treatment-naive and fewer than 13 were relapsed/refractory, while some 17 had unmutated IGHV. Response samples were obtained after a median of approximately twelve months of treatment, with a range of roughly 6 to 36 months. Responses were partial in some 24 patients and complete in 2; after median approximately 67 months follow-up, around 14 stayed in remission and some twelve progressed. Of the approximately 87 people in the trial, around 26 had longitudinal samples available. Samples averaged about 260,000 productive templates and roughly 86,000 productive rearrangements. Patients were still on ibrutinib when every remission and progressive disease sample was collected. Cryopreserved peripheral blood mononuclear cells were obtained prior to treatment, at the time of response, and at either disease progression or sustained remission. What the research found in general, with its limitations: Lymph node repertoires were not examined, and the timing of sampling was not matched between patients in sustained remission and those whose disease progressed. An increase in clonality was observed at ibrutinib response, with clonality remaining stable during sustained remission and falling back toward baseline at progression. Public clonotypes were rare and either contracted or stayed stable during treatment, and the rise in clonality at ibrutinib response reflected the expansion of private clonotypes. Baseline clonality exceeded that of age-matched healthy donors and correlated strongly with circulating CD8+ T-cell counts.

The CDR3 has 13 amino acids, counting the end cysteine and phenylalanine. The CDR3 DNA has 39 bases and is translated from base 1. Cut back by 4 bases and 2 bases, the V and J ends lie 6 bases apart. The germline V gene sets CDR1 to MNHNS and CDR2 to SASEGT. On this clone: No cognate antigen has been identified for it. Within one base of it there is no much larger clone, and no base qualities were kept.

A MiSeq instrument was used for deep resolution sequencing, which targeted depths ranging from 1 in 1 million up to 1 in 200,000 T cells, with coverage averaging 10x for each clonotype. TCR beta libraries were generated with the immunoSEQ hsTCRB Kit. The published analysis was carried out like this. The data were analyzed with ImmunoSEQ Analyzer and ImmunoSEQ Data Assistant, and V, D and J gene assignments followed IMGT definitions. Clonality, which ranges from 0 to 1, was calculated by subtracting the normalized Shannon entropy of productive rearrangement frequencies from one. Public clonotype analysis was restricted to overrepresented clonotypes comprising at least 0.05% of each patient's repertoire. About a dozen age-matched healthy donor repertoires from immuneACCESS served as clonality controls. The source is immuneACCESS, and TCRdb retained only in-frame sequences with V and J called. Part of the clones is not carried over; for the studies checked, unresolved V genes explain less than half of this, and the remainder is unexplained. V and J calls and clone size come straight from that table; D and trimming were deduced from the DNA. The sample table shows 100,000 or so clones, and about 53% are seen once. Of the sample, under 45% is held by the ten largest clones.

This specimen's time point label, interpreted: approximately 2 years on ibrutinib. For TCR beta library preparation, 1.5 to 2.5 micrograms of genomic DNA was extracted from cryopreserved PBMCs. High-throughput TCR beta sequencing was performed on longitudinal blood samples from CLL patients receiving ibrutinib monotherapy. The patients were enrolled in a single-center, open-label phase 2 trial of ibrutinib monotherapy. The V and J genes are TRBV6-1 and TRBJ1-5, with an unclear D gene assignment. The material sequenced was PBMCs, taken after 24 months of ibrutinib treatment. This clonotype was sampled from a human donor with chronic lymphocytic leukemia. For the CDR3, the sequence is CASSAEGNQPQHF. Here is the DNA: TGTGCCAGCAGTGCAGAGGGCAATCAGCCCCAGCATTTT.